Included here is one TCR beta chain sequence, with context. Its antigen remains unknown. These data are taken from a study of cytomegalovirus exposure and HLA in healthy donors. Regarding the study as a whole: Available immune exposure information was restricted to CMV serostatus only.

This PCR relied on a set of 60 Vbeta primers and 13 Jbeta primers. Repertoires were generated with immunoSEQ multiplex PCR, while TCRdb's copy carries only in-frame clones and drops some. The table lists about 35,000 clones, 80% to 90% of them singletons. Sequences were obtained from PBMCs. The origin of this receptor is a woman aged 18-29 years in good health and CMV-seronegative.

Here the CDR3 reads CASSYTPFPRNTEAFF. In DNA, the CDR3 is TGTGCCAGCAGTTACACCCCATTCCCGAGGAACACTGAAGCTTTCTTT. This chain connects TRBV6-6 to TRBJ1-1; D is unresolved. Germline CDR1 and CDR2: MNHNY and SVGAGI (reference sequence). Trimming removed 2 bases at V and 1 base at J, with 14 bases between. The CDR3 length is 16 residues.